Detailed here is one TCR beta chain. Its matching antigen is unknown. These data originate in a study of T cell responses to AZD1222 COVID-19 vaccine. Sequenced by immunoSEQ multiplex PCR; TCRdb stores in-frame clones only, minus some. Here the sample spans 100,000 to 150,000 clones, around nine tenths being singletons. Study-wide results and limits: In the spike-specific TCR repertoire, nearly half reportedly target unmutated variant regions. The donor cohort was predominantly white British with a female majority, and clonal diversity may have been underestimated.

Germline assignment: CDR1 KGHSH and CDR2 LQKENI. The CDR3 is made up of 13 amino acids. The V end was cut by 3 bases, the J end by 4 bases, with 9 bases between. The chain joins TRBV18 to TRBJ2-5; TRBD1 or TRBD2 may be the D gene (5 bases each). The sequence was collected from an adult in good health. Sequenced here: peripheral blood, sampled on day 0 of AZD1222 vaccination. The DNA for the CDR3 is TGTGCCAGCTCACCCGGGACGCGAGAGACCCAGTACTTC. This gives the protein CASSPGTRETQYF.